This T cell receptor beta chain was retrieved from a study of T cells in Graves' hyperthyroidism and ophthalmopathy. Regions amplified from RNA transcripts were the TCR beta CDR3 regions. Using the HTBI primer set, a first-round RT-PCR was run on the TCR CDR3. TCRdb reanalysed the multiplex PCR reads using MiXCR and keeps one entry per CDR3 protein. The table lists under 350,000 distinct CDR3 sequences, over 20% of them singletons, with 50% in the top ten. Worth noting for this clonotype: Sequence at one end of the junction differs from germline and may be a read error.

Sequenced material: blood. The TCR sequence derives from a woman aged 50 to 65 with Graves' hyperthyroidism.

In DNA form, the CDR3 reads TGCGCCAGCAGCTTGGAAGTGGCAGCGAACATTCAGTGCTTC. Protein sequence: CASSLEVAANIQCF. J is TRBJ2-4 and V is TRBV5-1; D ambiguous. The germline CDR1 and CDR2 sequences are SGHRS and YFSETQ. This CDR3 is 14 amino acids long.